A single sample gave rise to the 21 T cell receptor beta chains below, sequenced in a study of PD-1 blockade in classical Hodgkin lymphoma. The table came from immunoSEQ multiplex PCR; TCRdb's copy has only in-frame clones and leaves some out. The sample lists under 70,000 clones, 88% occurring once. Exposure to brentuximab vedotin varied, and each patient had relapsed following autologous stem cell transplantation. The material was peripheral blood mononuclear cells (PBMCs), obtained at baseline. The receptors come from a human donor with classical Hodgkin lymphoma.

The genes are TRBV7-3 and TRBJ2-3, with D hard to call. Germline-derived CDR1 and CDR2 are SGHTA and FQGTGA. This CDR3 has 16 residues. The V and J ends lost 0 bases and 2 bases respectively, with 12 bases between them. CDR3 in DNA: TGTGCCAGCAGCTTAACGGGGTCTCGGTACACAGATACGCAGTATTTT. This gives the protein CASSLTGSRYTDTQYF.

V gene TRBV7-2 combines with J gene TRBJ2-1; unclear D gene. CDR1 is SGHTA, CDR2 FQGNSA, per germline. The CDR3 loop spans 17 amino acids. The germline V and J ends were trimmed by 5 bases and 2 bases, with 19 bases remaining between them. Here the CDR3 DNA reads TGTGCCAGCAGCCTCCAAGTCCCGCGGCAGCCCTACAATGAGCAGTTCTTC. Amino acids: CASSLQVPRQPYNEQFF.

The CDR3 sequence is CASSMGMGAGYEQYF. In DNA, the CDR3 is TGTGCCAGTAGTATGGGGATGGGGGCTGGCTACGAGCAGTACTTC. This chain uses TRBV19 with TRBJ2-7, with a weak D call TRBD1 (6 bases). V was trimmed by 3 bases and J by 3 bases, leaving 15 bases between them. CDR3 length: 15 residues. From germline, CDR1 is LNHDA and CDR2 SQIVND (reference sequence). Full variable domain (remainder filled in from reference TRBV19 and TRBJ2-7): DGGITQSPKYLFRKEGQNVTLSCEQNLNHDAMYWYRQDPGQGLRLIYYSQIVNDFQKGDIAEGYSVSREKKESFPLTVTSAQKNPTAFYLCASSMGMGAGYEQYFGPGTRLTVT.

The chain joins TRBV6-5 to TRBJ2-7, with unresolved D. The CDR3 is 15 residues long. The germline V gene encodes CDR1 MNHEY and CDR2 SVGAGI. V shed 0 bases and J shed 0 bases, with 9 bases lying between them. The CDR3 nucleotides are TGTGCCAGCAGTTACTCTGGGTTGAGCTCCTACGAGCAGTACTTC. It is translated as CASSYSGLSSYEQYF.

This chain uses TRBV29-1 with TRBJ2-5; 11 bases fit TRBD1. CDR3 length: 13 residues. V shed 3 bases and J 5 bases; nucleotides not matched to a gene: 2. Germline CDR1 and CDR2: SQVTM and ANQGSEA. The CDR3: CSVDRTGGETQYF. CDR3 DNA: TGCAGCGTTGACCGGACAGGGGGCGAGACCCAGTACTTC.

The V gene is TRBV11-2, the J gene TRBJ1-2; D possibly corresponds to TRBD1 (5 bases). Looked up from germline, CDR1 is SGHAT and CDR2 is FQNNGV. Between the trimmed V and J ends, which lost 1 base and 8 bases, there was a span of 11 bases. This CDR3 contains 13 residues. CDR3 protein: CASSLGQGRGYTF. The CDR3 nucleotides are TGTGCCAGCAGCTTAGGGCAGGGTAGGGGCTACACCTTC.

The V and J genes are TRBV6-5 and TRBJ2-3; tentative D call: TRBD2 (5 bases). V was clipped by 6 bases and J by 2 bases, with 9 bases between them. The CDR3 totals 13 residues. The germline gives CDR1 MNHEY, CDR2 SVGAGI. CDR3 protein: CASRERDTDTQYF. The CDR3 DNA sequence: TGTGCCAGCAGAGAACGGGACACAGATACGCAGTATTTT.

This clone occurred once. V is TRBV7-2 and J is TRBJ2-7; 14 positions match TRBD2. V lost 8 bases and J lost 6; bases outside the gene matches: 6. Germline V gene sequence: CDR1 SGHTA, CDR2 FQGNSA. CDR3 length equals 14 residues. CDR3 bases: TGTGCCAGCCAAAGGACTAGCGGGGGGTTCGAGCAGTACTTC. Its translation is CASQRTSGGFEQYF.

The chain employs TRBV19 and TRBJ2-4; D is perhaps TRBD2 (5 bases). The V end was cut by 6 bases, the J end by 0 bases, with 12 bases between. The germline CDR1 and CDR2 sequences are LNHDA and SQIVND (reference sequence). The CDR3 is made up of 15 amino acids. The CDR3 sequence: CASRPSGLAKNIQYF. The CDR3 DNA reads TGTGCCAGTAGGCCATCAGGACTAGCCAAAAACATTCAGTACTTC. Using reference TRBV19 and TRBJ2-4 for the parts outside the CDR3, the full variable domain is DGGITQSPKYLFRKEGQNVTLSCEQNLNHDAMYWYRQDPGQGLRLIYYSQIVNDFQKGDIAEGYSVSREKKESFPLTVTSAQKNPTAFYLCASRPSGLAKNIQYFGAGTRLSVL.

The chain combines TRBV6-5 with TRBJ2-2; TRBD1 aligns across 10 bases. CDR1 is MNHEY and CDR2 is SVGAGI in the germline V gene. With V trimmed by 1 base and J by 3 bases, 2 bases remained unmatched. The CDR3 sequence is 16 residues long. CDR3 in DNA: TGTGCCAGCAGTTACTGGGACAGGGGTGACACCGGGGAGCTGTTTTTT. It yields the protein CASSYWDRGDTGELFF.

The chain has TRBV7-9 and TRBJ1-2; the match to TRBD1 covers 8 bases. The germline CDR1 and CDR2 sequences are SEHNR and FQNEAQ (reference sequence). The CDR3 extends over 15 amino acids. V lost 6 bases and J lost 1; bases outside the gene matches: 7. As DNA, the CDR3 is TGTGCCAGCAGGGCGACAGGGGAATTTAACTATGGCTACACCTTC. Its protein product is CASRATGEFNYGYTF.

This sequence joins TRBV30 and TRBJ1-5; tentatively, D is TRBD1 (6 bases). V lost 1 base and J 4 bases, leaving 14 bases between the germline ends. This CDR3 contains 15 residues. Germline lookup yields CDR1 GTSNPN and CDR2 SVGIG (reference sequence). The CDR3: CAWSEGGALNQPQHF. The CDR3 nucleotides read TGTGCCTGGAGTGAGGGGGGGGCACTAAATCAGCCCCAGCATTTT. Complete variable domain (other parts from reference TRBV30 and TRBJ1-5): SQTIHQWPATLVQPVGSPLSLECTVEGTSNPNLYWYRQAAGRGLQLLFYSVGIGQISSEVPQNLSASRPQDRQFILSSKKLLLSDSGFYLCAWSEGGALNQPQHFGDGTRLSIL.

This chain connects TRBV5-1 to TRBJ1-4; no firm D call. The CDR3 length is 14 residues. Germline V CDR1 and CDR2: SGHRS, YFSETQ. Trimming stripped 4 bases from V and 6 bases from J, with 13 bases between. As DNA, the CDR3 is TGCGCCAGCAGCGCCGTGGGTGGCGATGAAAAACTGTTTTTT. Translated, it gives CASSAVGGDEKLFF.

The J gene is TRBJ1-5, the V gene TRBV27; no firm D call. CDR1 and CDR2 from the germline V gene are MNHEY and SMNVEV (reference sequence). V was trimmed by 4 bases and J by 2 bases, leaving 12 bases between them. The CDR3 has 15 residues. Here the CDR3 reads CASSSPGVGNQPQHF. CDR3 sequence (DNA): TGTGCCAGCAGTTCCCCCGGGGTGGGCAATCAGCCCCAGCATTTT.

The chain links TRBV4-3 to TRBJ1-1; D is unresolved. Germline CDR1 and CDR2: LGHNA and YSLEER. V lost 5 bases to trimming and J lost 5 bases, with 12 bases between them. The CDR3 sequence is 13 residues long. CDR3 nucleotide sequence: TGCGCCAGCAGCTACCTGGATAGGACTGAAGCTTTCTTT. As protein: CASSYLDRTEAFF.

The chain joins TRBV2 to TRBJ2-3; 11 bases are a match to TRBD2. Trimming cost V 0 bases and J 8 bases; bases outside gene matches: 4. CDR1 and CDR2 from the germline V gene are SNHLY and FYNNEI. The CDR3 is made up of 15 amino acids. In nucleotides, the CDR3 is TGTGCCAGCAGTGAAGCCCCTCTAGCGGGGGGTACGCAGTATTTT. Its protein is CASSEAPLAGGTQYF.

The chain joins TRBV4-1 to TRBJ1-1; no clear D gene. This CDR3 is built from 12 residues. Germline V gene data show CDR1 as MGHRA and CDR2 as YSYEKL. V shed 6 bases and J shed 7 bases, with 12 bases lying between them. DNA of the CDR3: TGCGCCAGCAGTTACGCTGGTGTTGAAGCTTTCTTT. It translates to CASSYAGVEAFF.

The genes are TRBV11-3 and TRBJ2-3; unclear D gene. V was shortened by 4 bases and J by 3 bases, with 8 bases between the two germline ends. Germline V gene lookup returns CDR1 SGHNT and CDR2 YENEEA. The CDR3 has 13 residues. In nucleotides, the CDR3 is TGTGCCAGCAGCTCTGTGGATACAGATACGCAGTATTTT. Translation: CASSSVDTDTQYF.

V and J are TRBV7-6 and TRBJ2-7; no firm D call. V lost 5 bases and J 5 bases, leaving 13 bases between the germline ends. The CDR3 has 13 amino acids. Germline CDR1 SGHVS, CDR2 FNYEAQ. For the CDR3, the DNA is TGTGCCAGCAGCACGAGCGACCGACACGAGCAGTACTTC. This codes for CASSTSDRHEQYF.

V usage is TRBV5-1 and J usage is TRBJ2-7; TRBD1 might be the D (6 bases). The CDR3 runs to 13 residues. Germline assignment: CDR1 SGHRS and CDR2 YFSETQ. Trimming pared 3 bases from V and 2 bases from J, leaving 9 bases between. The DNA of the CDR3 is TGCGCCAGCAGCTATGGACAGACCTACGAGCAGTACTTC. This translates into CASSYGQTYEQYF.

This chain uses TRBV21-1 with TRBJ1-1; the table's D call, TRBD1, has no DNA check behind it. TRBV21-1 is given as a pseudogene. The length of the CDR3 is 16 residues. The CDR3 protein is CASSMGQGDPHTEAFF. The CDR3 bases are TGTGCCAGCAGCATGGGACAGGGGGACCCCCACACTGAAGCTTTCTTT.